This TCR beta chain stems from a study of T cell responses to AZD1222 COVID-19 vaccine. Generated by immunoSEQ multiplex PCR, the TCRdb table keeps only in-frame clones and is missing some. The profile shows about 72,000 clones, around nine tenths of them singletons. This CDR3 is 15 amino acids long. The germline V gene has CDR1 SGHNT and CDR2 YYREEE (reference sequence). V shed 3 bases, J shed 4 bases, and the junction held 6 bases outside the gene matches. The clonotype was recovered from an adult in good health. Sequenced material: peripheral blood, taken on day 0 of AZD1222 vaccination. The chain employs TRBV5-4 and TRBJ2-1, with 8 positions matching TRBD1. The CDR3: CASSSRGHQYNEQFF. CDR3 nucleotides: TGTGCCAGCAGCTCCAGGGGGCACCAATACAATGAGCAGTTCTTC.